The rows below give T cell receptor beta chains drawn from one sample of a study of shared clonotypes between healthy human individuals. Data came from immunoSEQ multiplex PCR; TCRdb stores just in-frame clones and leaves some out. The table has about 2.4 million clones, 90% to 95% seen once. The sequencing sample was made of naive CD4+ T cells from PBMCs. The source is a man aged 18 to 35 in good health. Some clones in this sample may be carry-over from other donors' samples. CDR3s include the opening cysteine and the closing phenylalanine or tryptophan. The D gene is left open where the match is weak. Only part of the rows carry a size: once, few, many, or a class if the clone is expanded.

-	TRBV27	TRBD2	TRBJ2-7	CASKLTGTNSYEQYF	TGTGCCAGCAAGCTGACCGGGACTAACTCCTACGAGCAGTACTTC
-	TRBV7-9	-	TRBJ2-7	CASSARGGQGRVGQYF	TGTGCCAGCAGCGCCCGTGGCGGGCAGGGCCGGGTGGGGCAGTACTTC
-	TRBV19	-	TRBJ1-1	CASSIGRENTEAFF	TGTGCCAGTAGTATAGGCCGGGAGAACACTGAAGCTTTCTTT
-	TRBV27	-	TRBJ2-6	CASSLWSGGANVLTF	TGTGCCAGCAGTTTATGGTCTGGTGGGGCCAACGTCCTGACTTTC
-	TRBV7-2	-	TRBJ2-3	CASSLSRTDTQYF	TGTGCCAGCAGTTTGTCTAGGACAGATACGCAGTATTTT
once	TRBV11-3	TRBD2	TRBJ2-5	CASSLGGTRRETQYF	TGTGCCAGCAGCTTAGGCGGGACTAGGCGGGAGACCCAGTACTTC
once	TRBV6-1	-	TRBJ2-7	CASSVGYRYLTYEQYF	TGTGCCAGCAGTGTCGGGTATAGGTACCTTACCTACGAGCAGTACTTC
once	TRBV7-9	TRBD2	TRBJ2-3	CASTVAGGQDTQYF	TGTGCCAGCACGGTAGCGGGAGGGCAAGATACGCAGTATTTT
-	TRBV7-8	-	TRBJ1-6	CASSGQSLTPLHF	TGTGCCAGCAGCGGACAAAGTCTAACCCCCCTCCACTTT
-	TRBV4-1	-	TRBJ2-5	CASSQSGGPSKLQETQYF	TGCGCCAGCAGCCAATCGGGCGGGCCATCTAAACTTCAAGAGACCCAGTACTTC
once	TRBV7-9	TRBD1	TRBJ2-2	CASSSSRQGASGELFF	TGTGCCAGCAGCTCCAGCAGACAGGGGGCGTCGGGGGAGCTGTTTTTT
-	TRBV5-1	TRBD1	TRBJ1-4	CASSLVAWNTGGLNEKLFF	TGCGCCAGCAGCTTGGTCGCTTGGAATACAGGGGGGTTAAATGAAAAACTGTTTTTT
-	TRBV19	TRBD1	TRBJ1-5	CASSADRDSPQHF	TGTGCCAGTAGCGCCGACAGGGATTCGCCCCAGCATTTT
-	TRBV9	-	TRBJ2-4	CASSIDRGGSDIQYF	TGTGCCAGCAGCATCGACAGGGGAGGGAGCGACATTCAGTACTTC
-	TRBV6-5	-	TRBJ1-2	CASSYSRQYLNYGYTF	TGTGCCAGCAGTTACTCGAGGCAGTACCTTAACTATGGCTACACCTTC
once	TRBV6-6	-	TRBJ2-3	CASSYLGPGTDTQYF	TGTGCCAGCAGTTACCTAGGGCCCGGGACAGATACGCAGTATTTT
once	TRBV5-6	-	TRBJ1-1	CASSFGTLRNTEAFF	TGTGCCAGCAGCTTCGGCACCCTGCGCAACACTGAAGCTTTCTTT
-	TRBV29-1	TRBD1	TRBJ1-1	CSVERQGKNTEAFF	TGCAGCGTTGAACGACAGGGGAAGAACACTGAAGCTTTCTTT
-	TRBV4-1	TRBD2	TRBJ2-7	CASSQDPGGEQYF	TGCGCCAGCAGCCAAGATCCCGGGGGGGAGCAGTACTTC
-	TRBV5-4	-	TRBJ1-3	CAWGRGGNTIYF	TGTGCTTGGGGAAGGGGGGGAAACACCATATATTTT
-	TRBV19	TRBD2	TRBJ2-2	CASMGLAANTGELFF	TGTGCCAGTATGGGACTAGCGGCAAACACCGGGGAGCTGTTTTTT
-	TRBV9	-	TRBJ2-5	CASSVMGRVEQTQYF	TGTGCCAGCAGCGTCATGGGGCGGGTGGAACAGACCCAGTACTTC
-	TRBV5-1	-	TRBJ1-1	CASSLAMVAGNTEAFF	TGCGCCAGCAGCTTGGCCATGGTGGCCGGGAACACTGAAGCTTTCTTT
once	TRBV27	-	TRBJ2-7	CASSSLGRPREQYF	TGTGCCAGCAGTTCGTTAGGGAGGCCGCGCGAGCAGTACTTC
-	TRBV7-9	-	TRBJ1-2	CASSPAVGVTGYGYTF	TGTGCCAGCAGCCCCGCGGTGGGGGTTACCGGGTATGGCTACACCTTC
-	TRBV28	TRBD1	TRBJ2-5	CASSSPGGKVETQYF	TGTGCCAGCAGTTCCCCAGGGGGTAAGGTTGAGACCCAGTACTTC
-	TRBV10-3	TRBD2	TRBJ2-3	CAISPGLAGDTQYF	TGTGCCATCAGCCCCGGACTAGCGGGGGATACGCAGTATTTT
-	TRBV30	-	TRBJ2-1	CAWSSTGSSYNEQFF	TGTGCCTGGAGTTCTACAGGGAGCTCCTACAATGAGCAGTTCTTC
-	TRBV7-8	TRBD2	TRBJ2-3	CASSLLSGRAEDTQYF	TGTGCCAGCAGCTTACTTAGCGGGAGGGCCGAAGATACGCAGTATTTT
-	TRBV11-3	-	TRBJ2-1	CASSFGGDYNEQFF	TGTGCCAGCAGCTTTGGCGGGGACTACAATGAGCAGTTCTTC
-	TRBV2	-	TRBJ2-7	CASSPTIDGFSYEQYF	TGTGCCAGCAGCCCGACAATTGACGGATTCTCCTACGAGCAGTACTTC
once	TRBV5-1	TRBD1	TRBJ1-3	CASSQAPMTGGNTIYF	TGCGCCAGCAGCCAGGCCCCTATGACAGGGGGTAACACCATATATTTT
-	TRBV27	-	TRBJ2-7	CASSLGRAGSIQYF	TGTGCCAGCAGTTTAGGTCGGGCAGGGAGTATCCAGTACTTC
-	TRBV25-1	-	TRBJ1-4	CASSSGGGSNEKLFF	TGTGCCAGCAGTTCAGGCGGGGGATCTAATGAAAAACTGTTTTTT
-	TRBV5-1	TRBD2	TRBJ2-7	CASSLDFEAGAREQYF	TGCGCCAGCAGCTTGGACTTTGAAGCGGGAGCGAGGGAGCAGTACTTC
-	TRBV28	TRBD2	TRBJ2-3	CASNHGGGTDTQYF	TGTGCCAGCAACCACGGGGGGGGGACAGATACGCAGTATTTT
-	TRBV20-1	TRBD2	TRBJ2-5	CSAGSGRPNF	TGCAGTGCTGGAAGCGGGAGACCTAACTTC
-	TRBV28	TRBD2	TRBJ2-1	CASSLTLADFLFSSYNEQFF	TGTGCCAGCAGTTTAACCCTAGCGGACTTCCTTTTTAGCTCCTACAATGAGCAGTTCTTC
-	TRBV28	-	TRBJ2-1	CASSSLGAYNEQFF	TGTGCCAGCAGTTCCCTTGGGGCCTACAATGAGCAGTTCTTC
-	TRBV2	-	TRBJ2-2	CASSGASINTGELFF	TGTGCCAGCAGCGGGGCTAGCATTAACACCGGGGAGCTGTTTTTT
-	TRBV9	TRBD2	TRBJ2-7	CASSVAAGPLYEQYF	TGTGCCAGCAGCGTAGCAGCGGGACCACTCTACGAGCAGTACTTC
-	TRBV9	TRBD2	TRBJ2-1	CASSVALSSGAYNEQFF	TGTGCCAGCAGCGTAGCTTTGTCTAGCGGGGCTTACAATGAGCAGTTCTTC
-	TRBV5-1	TRBD1	TRBJ1-1	CASSLVGPGGSFF	TGCGCCAGCAGCTTGGTAGGGCCAGGGGGGTCTTTCTTT